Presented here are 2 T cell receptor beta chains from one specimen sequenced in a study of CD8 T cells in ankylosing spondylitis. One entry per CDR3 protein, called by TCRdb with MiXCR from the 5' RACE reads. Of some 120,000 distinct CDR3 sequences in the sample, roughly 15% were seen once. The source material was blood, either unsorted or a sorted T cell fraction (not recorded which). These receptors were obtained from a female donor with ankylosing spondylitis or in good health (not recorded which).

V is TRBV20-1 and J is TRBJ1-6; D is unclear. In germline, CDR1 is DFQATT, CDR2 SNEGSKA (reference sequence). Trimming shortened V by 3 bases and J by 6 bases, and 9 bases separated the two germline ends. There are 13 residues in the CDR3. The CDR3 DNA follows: TGCAGTGCTAGTCAGGACCCTAATTCACCCCTCCACTTT. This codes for CSASQDPNSPLHF.

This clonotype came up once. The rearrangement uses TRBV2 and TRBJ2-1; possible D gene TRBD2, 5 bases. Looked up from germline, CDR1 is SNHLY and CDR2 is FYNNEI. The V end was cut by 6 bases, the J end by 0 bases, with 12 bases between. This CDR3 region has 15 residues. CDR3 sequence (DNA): TGTGCCAGCAGGGTGACGGGGAGCTCCTACAATGAGCAGTTCTTC. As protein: CASRVTGSSYNEQFF.